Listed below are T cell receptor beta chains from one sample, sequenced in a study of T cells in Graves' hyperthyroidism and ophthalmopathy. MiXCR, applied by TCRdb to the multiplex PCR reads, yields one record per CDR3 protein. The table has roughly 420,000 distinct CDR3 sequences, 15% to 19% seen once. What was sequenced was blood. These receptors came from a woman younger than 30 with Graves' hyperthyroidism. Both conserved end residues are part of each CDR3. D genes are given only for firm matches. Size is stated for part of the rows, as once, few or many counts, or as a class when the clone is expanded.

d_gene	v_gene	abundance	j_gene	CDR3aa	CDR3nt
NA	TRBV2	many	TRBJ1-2	CASRRAFLYGYTF	TGTGCCAGCAGGCGGGCTTTTCTCTATGGCTACACCTTC
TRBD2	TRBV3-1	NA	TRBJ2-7	CASSQGGGANEQYF	TGTGCCAGCAGCCAAGGCGGGGGGGCGAACGAGCAGTACTTC
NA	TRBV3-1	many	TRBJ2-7	CASSLGDSGDYEQYF	TGTGCCAGCAGCCTCGGGGACTCCGGTGACTACGAGCAGTACTTC
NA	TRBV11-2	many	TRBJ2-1	CASSSTGWQFF	TGTGCCAGCAGTTCAACGGGATGGCAGTTCTTC
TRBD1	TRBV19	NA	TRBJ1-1	CASSIGPRGTEAFF	TGTGCCAGTAGTATAGGACCCAGGGGGACTGAAGCTTTCTTT
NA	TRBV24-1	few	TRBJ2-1	CATSVLGNEQFF	TGTGCCACCAGCGTCCTGGGGAATGAGCAGTTCTTC
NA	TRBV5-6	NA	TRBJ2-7	CASSAGQRGWEQYF	TGTGCCAGCAGCGCGGGACAGCGCGGGTGGGAGCAGTACTTC
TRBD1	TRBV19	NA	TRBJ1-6	CASSIRDSRNSPLHF	TGTGCCAGTAGTATTCGGGACAGTAGAAATTCACCCCTCCACTTT
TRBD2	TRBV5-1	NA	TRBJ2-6	CASSPLGGASGANVLTF	TGCGCCAGCAGCCCTCTCGGGGGGGCCTCTGGGGCCAACGTCCTGACTTTC
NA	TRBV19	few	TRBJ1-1	CASNSQGNTEAFF	TGTGCCAGTAATTCACAGGGGAACACTGAAGCTTTCTTT
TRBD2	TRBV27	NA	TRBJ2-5	CASTNQSFWGAGGIQETQYF	TGTGCCAGCACAAACCAGTCTTTCTGGGGAGCGGGGGGGATCCAAGAGACCCAGTACTTC
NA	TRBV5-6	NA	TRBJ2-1	CASSWNRLPYNEQFF	TGTGCCAGCAGCTGGAACAGGTTACCGTACAATGAGCAGTTCTTC
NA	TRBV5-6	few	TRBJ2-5	CASSLARRGQETQYF	TGTGCCAGCAGCTTGGCCAGGAGGGGCCAAGAGACCCAGTACTTC
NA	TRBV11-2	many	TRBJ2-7	CASSSYRGGLYEQYF	TGTGCCAGCAGCTCTTACAGGGGAGGTCTCTACGAGCAGTACTTC
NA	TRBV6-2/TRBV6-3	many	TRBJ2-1	CASSYSGVGEQFF	TGTGCCAGCAGCTACTCTGGGGTTGGTGAGCAGTTCTTC
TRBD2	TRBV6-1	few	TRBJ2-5	CASSALGAGEKTQYF	TGTGCCAGCAGTGCCCTCGGAGCGGGGGAAAAGACCCAGTACTTC
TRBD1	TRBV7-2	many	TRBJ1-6	CATQSGTGRSPLHF	TGTGCCACGCAATCCGGGACAGGGCGGTCACCCCTCCACTTT
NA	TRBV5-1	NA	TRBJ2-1	CASSLIVRGNEQFF	TGCGCCAGCAGCTTGATCGTAAGGGGCAATGAGCAGTTCTTC